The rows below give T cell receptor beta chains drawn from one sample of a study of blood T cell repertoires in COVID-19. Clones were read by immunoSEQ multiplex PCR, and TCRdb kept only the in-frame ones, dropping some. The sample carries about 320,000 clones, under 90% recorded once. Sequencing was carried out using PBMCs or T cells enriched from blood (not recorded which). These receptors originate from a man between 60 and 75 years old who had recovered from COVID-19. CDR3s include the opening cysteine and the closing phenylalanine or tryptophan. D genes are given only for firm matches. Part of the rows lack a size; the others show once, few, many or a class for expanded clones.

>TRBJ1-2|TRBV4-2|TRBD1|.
CASSRGTGENYGYTF
TGTGCCAGCAGCCGCGGGACAGGGGAGAACTATGGCTACACCTTC
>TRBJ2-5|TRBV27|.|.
CASSLTGPGAQYF
TGTGCCAGCAGTTTAACCGGGCCGGGGGCCCAGTACTTC
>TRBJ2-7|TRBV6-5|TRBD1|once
CASGGQALYEQYF
TGTGCCAGCGGGGGACAGGCCCTCTACGAGCAGTACTTC
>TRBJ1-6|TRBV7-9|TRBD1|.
CASSQRGQENSPLHF
TGTGCCAGCAGCCAGAGGGGACAGGAAAATTCACCCCTCCACTTT
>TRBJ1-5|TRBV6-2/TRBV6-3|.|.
CASSRTGTRQPQHF
TGTGCCAGCAGTCGTACAGGAACCAGACAGCCCCAGCATTTT
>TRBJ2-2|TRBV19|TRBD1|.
CASSIDRGHQVAGELFF
TGTGCCAGTAGTATCGACAGGGGGCATCAAGTGGCCGGGGAGCTGTTTTTT
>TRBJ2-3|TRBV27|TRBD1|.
CASRTGGAVLSTDTQYF
TGTGCCAGCAGGACAGGGGGCGCGGTGTTGAGCACAGATACGCAGTATTTT
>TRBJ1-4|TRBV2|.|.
CASSARDTFSNEKLFF
TGTGCCAGCAGTGCCCGGGACACCTTTTCTAATGAAAAACTGTTTTTT
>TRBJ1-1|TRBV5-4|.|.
CASSGRAGSMGEAFF
TGTGCCAGCAGCGGGCGTGCAGGGTCAATGGGTGAAGCTTTCTTT
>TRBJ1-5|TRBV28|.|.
CASSLTGRPQHF
TGTGCCAGCAGTTTAACAGGGCGGCCCCAGCATTTT
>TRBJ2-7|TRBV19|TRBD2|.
CASSLTSGSGYEQYF
TGTGCCAGTAGTTTGACTAGCGGGAGTGGGTACGAGCAGTACTTC
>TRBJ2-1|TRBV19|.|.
CASSTQGHGEQFF
TGTGCCAGTAGTACTCAGGGGCACGGTGAGCAGTTCTTC
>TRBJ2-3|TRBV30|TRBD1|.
CAWSLTGGADTQYF
TGTGCCTGGAGTCTGACAGGGGGCGCAGATACGCAGTATTTT
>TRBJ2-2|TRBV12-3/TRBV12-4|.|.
CASSRAGELFF
TGTGCCAGCAGCCGAGCCGGGGAGCTGTTTTTT
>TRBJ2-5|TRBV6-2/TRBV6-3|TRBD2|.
CASSYSLRLAPYQETQYF
TGTGCCAGCAGTTACTCCTTACGACTAGCGCCGTACCAAGAGACCCAGTACTTC
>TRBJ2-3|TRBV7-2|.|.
CASSSALRQPSTDTQYF
TGTGCCAGCAGCTCAGCCCTGAGGCAGCCAAGCACAGATACGCAGTATTTT
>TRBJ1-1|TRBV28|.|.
CASSLGRAAFF
TGTGCCAGCAGCCTCGGGCGGGCGGCTTTCTTT
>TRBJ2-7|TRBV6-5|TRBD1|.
CASSSWTGGIYEQYF
TGTGCCAGCAGTTCCTGGACAGGGGGCATCTACGAGCAGTACTTC
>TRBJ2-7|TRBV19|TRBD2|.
CASIPTSGGPQYF
TGTGCCAGTATCCCGACTAGCGGAGGGCCGCAGTACTTC
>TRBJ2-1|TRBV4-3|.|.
CASSQERGTEQFF
TGCGCCAGCAGCCAAGAAAGGGGGACAGAGCAGTTCTTC
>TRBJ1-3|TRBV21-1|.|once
CASSKENWSGNTIYF
TGTGCCAGCAGCAAAGAAAACTGGTCTGGAAACACCATATATTTT
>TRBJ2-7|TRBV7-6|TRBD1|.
CASSSPGQASYEQYF
TGTGCCAGCAGCTCTCCGGGACAGGCGTCCTACGAGCAGTACTTC
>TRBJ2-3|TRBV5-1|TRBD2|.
CASRRQSSGRGGLRTDTQYF
TGCGCCAGCAGGCGGCAATCTAGCGGGAGAGGCGGTCTCCGCACAGATACGCAGTATTTT
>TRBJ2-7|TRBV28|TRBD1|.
CASTLPNRGAYEQYF
TGTGCCAGCACCCTACCAAACAGGGGTGCCTACGAGCAGTACTTC